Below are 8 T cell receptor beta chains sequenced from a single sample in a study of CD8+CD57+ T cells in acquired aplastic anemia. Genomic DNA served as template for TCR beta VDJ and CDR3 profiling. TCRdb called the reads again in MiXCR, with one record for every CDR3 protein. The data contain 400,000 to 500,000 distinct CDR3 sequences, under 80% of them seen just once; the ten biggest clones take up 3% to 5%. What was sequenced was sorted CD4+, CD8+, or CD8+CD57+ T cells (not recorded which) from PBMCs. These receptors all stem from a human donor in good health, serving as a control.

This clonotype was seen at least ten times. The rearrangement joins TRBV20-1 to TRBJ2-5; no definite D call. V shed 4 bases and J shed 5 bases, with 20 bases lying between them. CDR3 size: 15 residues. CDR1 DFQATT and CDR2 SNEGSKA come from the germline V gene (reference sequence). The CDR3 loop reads CSATDTDGATETQYF. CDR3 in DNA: TGCAGTGCTACCGATACTGACGGTGCAACCGAGACCCAGTACTTC.

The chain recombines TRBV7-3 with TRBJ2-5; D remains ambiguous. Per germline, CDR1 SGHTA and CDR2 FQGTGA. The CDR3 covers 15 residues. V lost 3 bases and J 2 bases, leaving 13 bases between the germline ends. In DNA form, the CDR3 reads TGTGCCAGCAGCTTTCGAGCGACCGAACAAGAGACCCAGTACTTC. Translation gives CASSFRATEQETQYF.

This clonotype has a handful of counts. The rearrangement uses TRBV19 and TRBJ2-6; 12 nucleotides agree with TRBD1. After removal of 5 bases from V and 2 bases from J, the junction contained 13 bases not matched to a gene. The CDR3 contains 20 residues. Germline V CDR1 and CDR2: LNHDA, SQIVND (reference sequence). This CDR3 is CASSARPVGQGAAGANVLTF. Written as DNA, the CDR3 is TGTGCCAGTAGTGCCCGCCCGGTGGGACAGGGGGCCGCTGGGGCCAACGTCCTGACTTTC. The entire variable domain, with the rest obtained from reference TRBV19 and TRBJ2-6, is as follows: DGGITQSPKYLFRKEGQNVTLSCEQNLNHDAMYWYRQDPGQGLRLIYYSQIVNDFQKGDIAEGYSVSREKKESFPLTVTSAQKNPTAFYLCASSARPVGQGAAGANVLTFGAGSRLTVL.

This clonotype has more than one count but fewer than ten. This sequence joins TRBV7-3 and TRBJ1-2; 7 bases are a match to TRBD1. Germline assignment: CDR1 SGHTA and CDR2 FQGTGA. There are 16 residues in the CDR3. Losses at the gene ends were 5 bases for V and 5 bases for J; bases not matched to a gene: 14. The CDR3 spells CASSEQGSDTQYGYTF. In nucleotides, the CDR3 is TGTGCCAGCAGCGAACAGGGGTCAGATACGCAGTATGGCTACACCTTC.

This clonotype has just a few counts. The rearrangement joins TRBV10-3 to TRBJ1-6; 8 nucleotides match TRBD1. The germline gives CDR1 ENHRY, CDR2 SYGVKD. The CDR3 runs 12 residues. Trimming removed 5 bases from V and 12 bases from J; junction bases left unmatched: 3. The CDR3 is CAISRQGRPLHF. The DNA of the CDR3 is TGTGCCATCAGTCGACAGGGGAGACCCCTCCACTTT.

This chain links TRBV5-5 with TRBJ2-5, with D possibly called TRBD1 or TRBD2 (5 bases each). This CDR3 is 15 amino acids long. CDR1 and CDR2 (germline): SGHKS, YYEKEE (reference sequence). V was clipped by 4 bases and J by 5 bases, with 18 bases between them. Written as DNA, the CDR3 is TGTGCCAGCAGCATCCGGGACGAGCCAAGGGAGACCCAGTACTTC. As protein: CASSIRDEPRETQYF.

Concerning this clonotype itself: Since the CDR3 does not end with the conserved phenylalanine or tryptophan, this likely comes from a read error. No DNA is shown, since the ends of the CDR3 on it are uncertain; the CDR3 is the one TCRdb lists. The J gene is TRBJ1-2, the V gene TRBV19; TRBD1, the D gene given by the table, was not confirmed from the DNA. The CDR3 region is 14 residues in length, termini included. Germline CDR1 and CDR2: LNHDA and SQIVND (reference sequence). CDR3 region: CASSSDRGWFQHFG.

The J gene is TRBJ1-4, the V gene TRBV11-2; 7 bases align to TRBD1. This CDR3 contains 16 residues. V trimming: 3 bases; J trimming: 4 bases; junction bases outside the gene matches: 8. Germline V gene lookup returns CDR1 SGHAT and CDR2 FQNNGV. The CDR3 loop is CASSFLGGSFNEKLFF. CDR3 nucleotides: TGTGCCAGCAGCTTTTTAGGGGGCAGCTTTAATGAAAAACTGTTTTTT.